A selection of T cell receptor beta chains follows, all from one sample in a study of patients and donors after allogeneic stem cell transplantation. TCRdb processed the RT-PCR reads anew with MiXCR; each CDR3 protein has one entry. The sample has roughly 180,000 distinct CDR3 sequences, 40% to 45% seen once. Sequences were obtained from blood, either unsorted or a sorted T cell fraction (not recorded which). The receptors shown here come from a human donor who was either an allogeneic HSCT recipient or a stem cell or donor lymphocyte infusion donor (not recorded which). It is not recorded whose cells these are; they may come from a transplant donor. Both conserved end residues are part of each CDR3. The D gene is left open where the match is weak. A row's size may be missing; if present it is once, few, many or a size class.

clone_size,j_call,d_call,v_call,cdr3_aa,cdr3_nt
few,TRBJ2-3,-,TRBV6-2/TRBV6-3,CASRPTTDTQYF,TGTGCCAGCAGGCCCACCACAGATACGCAGTATTTT
-,TRBJ1-2,-,TRBV5-5,CASSSTVPTNYGYTF,TGTGCCAGCAGCTCGACAGTCCCTACTAACTATGGCTACACCTTC
-,TRBJ1-4,-,TRBV9,CASRDHRATNEKLFF,TGTGCCAGCAGAGATCACAGGGCAACTAATGAAAAACTGTTTTTT
-,TRBJ2-1,-,TRBV21-1,CARRFWGFNEQFF,TGTGCCCGTCGTTTTTGGGGCTTTAATGAGCAGTTCTTC
-,TRBJ2-1,TRBD2,TRBV14,CASSQVLGLAGDEQFF,TGTGCCAGCAGCCAAGTGCTAGGACTAGCGGGGGATGAGCAGTTCTTC
-,TRBJ2-2,TRBD1,TRBV7-6,CASSLGTGFGTGELFF,TGTGCCAGCAGCTTAGGGACAGGGTTCGGGACCGGGGAGCTGTTTTTT
few,TRBJ2-7,TRBD2,TRBV28,CASSFQLADYEQYF,TGTGCCAGCAGTTTCCAACTAGCGGACTACGAGCAGTACTTC
-,TRBJ1-2,TRBD1,TRBV25-1,CASSEVGQGGWGYTF,TGTGCCAGCAGTGAAGTGGGACAGGGGGGCTGGGGCTACACCTTC
few,TRBJ1-6,-,TRBV7-9,CASSPTMGNSPLHF,TGTGCCAGCAGCCCTACGATGGGTAATTCACCCCTCCACTTT
few,TRBJ2-5,-,TRBV2,CASSDDGIETQYF,TGTGCCAGCAGTGATGACGGGATAGAGACCCAGTACTTC
-,TRBJ2-1,-,TRBV6-6,CASSFWGDNEQFF,TGTGCCAGCAGTTTTTGGGGGGACAATGAGCAGTTCTTC
-,TRBJ2-7,-,TRBV4-3,CASSQEGQGDYEQYF,TGCGCCAGCAGCCAAGAAGGGCAGGGTGATTACGAGCAGTACTTC
many,TRBJ1-5,-,TRBV28,CASSFGQPQHF,TGTGCCAGCAGTTTTGGACAGCCCCAGCATTTT
-,TRBJ2-1,-,TRBV7-2,CASSLVESSHEQFF,TGTGCCAGCAGCTTAGTGGAGTCTAGCCATGAGCAGTTCTTC
-,TRBJ2-2,-,TRBV27,CASSPGQGEGPLGELFF,TGTGCCAGCAGCCCTGGTCAGGGGGAGGGCCCTCTCGGGGAGCTGTTTTTT
-,TRBJ1-1,TRBD1,TRBV20-1,CSAGRRQGPRNTEAFF,TGCAGTGCTGGCCGAAGACAGGGGCCCCGGAACACTGAAGCTTTCTTT
-,TRBJ2-7,-,TRBV29-1,CSVAWAYEQYF,TGCAGCGTTGCTTGGGCCTACGAGCAGTACTTC
-,TRBJ1-2,-,TRBV29-1,CSAGGPQTGYTF,TGCAGCGCTGGGGGGCCCCAAACTGGCTACACCTTC
-,TRBJ1-1,-,TRBV29-1,CSVEDPGGRVTEAFF,TGCAGCGTTGAAGATCCTGGGGGCCGGGTCACTGAAGCTTTCTTT
-,TRBJ2-1,TRBD2,TRBV5-1,CASSSRRVAGVDNEQFF,TGCGCCAGCAGCTCAAGGAGGGTAGCGGGAGTAGATAATGAGCAGTTCTTC
-,TRBJ1-2,-,TRBV4-3,CASSQDFYGYTF,TGCGCCAGCAGCCAAGATTTCTATGGCTACACCTTC
-,TRBJ2-3,-,TRBV20-1,CSARFPTDTQYF,TGCAGTGCTAGATTCCCCACAGATACGCAGTATTTT
-,TRBJ1-5,-,TRBV29-1,CSVVVFAGDNQPQHF,TGCAGCGTTGTGGTATTCGCGGGTGATAATCAGCCCCAGCATTTT
few,TRBJ1-1,-,TRBV5-1,CASSYNVRKDTEAFF,TGCGCCAGCAGCTATAACGTCCGGAAGGACACTGAAGCTTTCTTT
-,TRBJ2-7,-,TRBV7-9,CASSPDRPYEQYF,TGTGCCAGCAGCCCCGACCGACCCTACGAGCAGTACTTC
few,TRBJ1-2,-,TRBV6-2/TRBV6-3,CASRDPGGNYGYTF,TGTGCCAGCAGAGACCCCGGGGGAAACTATGGCTACACCTTC
-,TRBJ2-7,-,TRBV6-1,CASSELVYEQYF,TGTGCCAGCAGTGAGTTAGTCTACGAGCAGTACTTC
few,TRBJ2-3,-,TRBV20-1,CSARIRLASSTDTQYF,TGCAGTGCTAGAATTCGGCTAGCGAGTAGCACAGATACGCAGTATTTT
-,TRBJ1-4,-,TRBV6-6,CASSFGPSTNEKLFF,TGTGCCAGCAGTTTTGGGCCATCAACTAATGAAAAACTGTTTTTT
few,TRBJ2-1,-,TRBV3-1,CASSQDRMGTEQFF,TGTGCCAGCAGCCAAGATAGAATGGGTACCGAGCAGTTCTTC
-,TRBJ2-4,TRBD2,TRBV10-3,CAISEIGTSGKNIQYF,TGTGCCATCAGTGAAATCGGGACTAGCGGCAAAAACATTCAGTACTTC
few,TRBJ1-5,-,TRBV6-2/TRBV6-3,CASSLGTIYSNQPQHF,TGTGCCAGCAGTTTGGGGACAATTTATAGCAATCAGCCCCAGCATTTT
-,TRBJ2-7,-,TRBV29-1,CSVEAPGQSYEQYF,TGCAGCGTTGAAGCCCCCGGACAGTCCTACGAGCAGTACTTC
-,TRBJ1-3,-,TRBV12-3/TRBV12-4,CASTSSTSSSGNTIYF,TGTGCCAGCACCTCGTCCACGTCGAGCTCTGGAAACACCATATATTTT
few,TRBJ2-5,TRBD2,TRBV5-6,CASSFGLSGEETQYF,TGTGCCAGCAGCTTTGGACTAAGCGGGGAAGAGACCCAGTACTTC
-,TRBJ2-5,-,TRBV20-1,CSARAQETQYF,TGCAGTGCTAGAGCCCAAGAGACCCAGTACTTC
few,TRBJ1-1,TRBD1,TRBV7-8,CASSLDRQGDTEAFF,TGTGCCAGCAGCTTAGACCGACAGGGGGACACTGAAGCTTTCTTT
-,TRBJ2-1,-,TRBV4-3,CASSQEERERYNEQFF,TGCGCCAGCAGCCAAGAGGAACGGGAACGGTACAATGAGCAGTTCTTC
-,TRBJ2-7,-,TRBV27,CASSLSVQVLAYEQYF,TGTGCCAGCAGTTTATCGGTCCAGGTGCTAGCCTACGAGCAGTACTTC
-,TRBJ2-1,TRBD1,TRBV28,CASKTGGLSSYNEQFF,TGTGCCAGCAAGACAGGGGGCCTGAGCTCCTACAATGAGCAGTTCTTC
-,TRBJ1-1,-,TRBV30,CAWGDTLTFF,TGTGCCTGGGGGGACACCTTAACTTTCTTT
-,TRBJ2-2,TRBD1,TRBV7-2,CASSFETGPGELFF,TGTGCCAGCAGCTTCGAGACAGGGCCCGGGGAGCTGTTTTTT
-,TRBJ2-3,-,TRBV7-6,CASSPYLDTQYF,TGTGCCAGCAGCCCCTATTTAGATACGCAGTATTTT
-,TRBJ1-2,TRBD1,TRBV7-9,CASSPGTGPNTF,TGTGCCAGCAGCCCTGGGACAGGACCGAACACCTTC
-,TRBJ1-1,-,TRBV12-3/TRBV12-4,CASSLPETKAFF,TGTGCCAGCAGTTTACCGGAAACCAAAGCTTTCTTT
-,TRBJ2-1,-,TRBV7-9,CASSHSGNEQFF,TGTGCCAGCAGCCATTCGGGCAATGAGCAGTTCTTC
-,TRBJ1-5,-,TRBV4-2,CASSQDRGVSNQPQHF,TGTGCCAGCAGCCAAGACAGAGGGGTGAGCAATCAGCCCCAGCATTTT
few,TRBJ1-1,-,TRBV29-1,CSVEVGGHTEAFF,TGCAGCGTTGAAGTGGGGGGACACACTGAAGCTTTCTTT
-,TRBJ1-1,TRBD1,TRBV29-1,CSVSGQGARTEAFF,TGCAGCGTTTCGGGACAGGGGGCAAGAACTGAAGCTTTCTTT
once,TRBJ2-3,-,TRBV28,CASSLISPNTDTQYF,TGTGCCAGCAGTTTAATTAGCCCTAACACAGATACGCAGTATTTT
-,TRBJ2-3,TRBD2,TRBV7-7,CASSPIGTSGVSTDTQYF,TGTGCCAGCAGCCCAATTGGGACTAGCGGGGTTAGCACAGATACGCAGTATTTT
-,TRBJ2-2,TRBD1,TRBV20-1,CSARRDSSNTGELFF,TGCAGTGCTAGAAGGGACAGCTCGAACACCGGGGAGCTGTTTTTT
-,TRBJ2-5,-,TRBV6-5,CASSYSVRPPQETQYF,TGTGCCAGCAGTTACTCCGTCAGGCCCCCCCAAGAGACCCAGTACTTC
-,TRBJ2-1,-,TRBV6-1,CASSGSRNEQFF,TGTGCCAGCTCCGGATCGAGGAATGAGCAGTTCTTC
few,TRBJ2-7,-,TRBV28,CASRAGGYLSYEQYF,TGTGCCAGCAGGGCCGGCGGCTACCTTTCCTACGAGCAGTACTTC